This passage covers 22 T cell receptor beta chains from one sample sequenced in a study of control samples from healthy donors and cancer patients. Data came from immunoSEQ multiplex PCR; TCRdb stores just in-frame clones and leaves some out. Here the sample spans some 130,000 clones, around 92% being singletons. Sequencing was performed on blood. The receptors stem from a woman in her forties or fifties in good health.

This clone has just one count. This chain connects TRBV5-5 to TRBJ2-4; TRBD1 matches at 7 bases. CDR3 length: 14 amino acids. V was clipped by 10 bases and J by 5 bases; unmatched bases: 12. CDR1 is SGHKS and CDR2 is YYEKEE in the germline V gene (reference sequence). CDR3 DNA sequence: TGTGCCGGCTCTGAATCCGGGACAGAAAACATTCAGTACTTC. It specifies CAGSESGTENIQYF.

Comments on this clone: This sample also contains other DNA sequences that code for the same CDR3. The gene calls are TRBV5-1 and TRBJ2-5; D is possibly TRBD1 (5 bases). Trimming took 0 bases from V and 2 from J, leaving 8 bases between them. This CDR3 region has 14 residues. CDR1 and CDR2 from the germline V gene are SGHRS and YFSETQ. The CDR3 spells CASSLGGGQETQYF. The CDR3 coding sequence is TGCGCCAGCAGCTTGGGGGGCGGACAAGAGACCCAGTACTTC.

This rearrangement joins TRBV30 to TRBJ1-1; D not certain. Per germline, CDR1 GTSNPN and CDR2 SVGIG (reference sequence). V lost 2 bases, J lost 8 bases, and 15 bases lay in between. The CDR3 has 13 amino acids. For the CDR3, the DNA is TGTGCCTGGAGTTCTTTTCTTACCAACGAAGCTTTCTTT. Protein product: CAWSSFLTNEAFF.

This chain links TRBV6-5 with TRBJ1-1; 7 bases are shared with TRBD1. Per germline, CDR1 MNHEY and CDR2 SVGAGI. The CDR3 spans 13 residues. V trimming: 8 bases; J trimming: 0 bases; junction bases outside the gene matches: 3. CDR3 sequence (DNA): TGTGCCAGCGGGGACAGAATGAACACTGAAGCTTTCTTT. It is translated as CASGDRMNTEAFF.

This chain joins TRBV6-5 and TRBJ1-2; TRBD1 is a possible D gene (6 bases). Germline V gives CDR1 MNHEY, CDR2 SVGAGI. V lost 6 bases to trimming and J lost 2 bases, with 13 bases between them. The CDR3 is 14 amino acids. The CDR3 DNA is TGTGCCAGCAGCCCCACACAGGGAAACTATGGCTACACCTTC. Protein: CASSPTQGNYGYTF.

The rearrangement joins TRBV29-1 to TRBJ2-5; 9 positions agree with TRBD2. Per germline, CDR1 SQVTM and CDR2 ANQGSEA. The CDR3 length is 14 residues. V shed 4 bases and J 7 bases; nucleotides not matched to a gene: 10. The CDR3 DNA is TGCAGCGTTGGGTCTAGCGGGACATCAGTGACCCAGTACTTC. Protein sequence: CSVGSSGTSVTQYF.

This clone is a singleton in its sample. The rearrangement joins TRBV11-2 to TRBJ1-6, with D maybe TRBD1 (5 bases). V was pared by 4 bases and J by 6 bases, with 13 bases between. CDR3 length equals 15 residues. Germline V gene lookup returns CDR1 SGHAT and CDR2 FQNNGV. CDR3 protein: CASSSQGRGNSPLHF. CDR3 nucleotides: TGTGCCAGCAGCTCCCAAGGGAGGGGTAATTCACCCCTCCACTTT.

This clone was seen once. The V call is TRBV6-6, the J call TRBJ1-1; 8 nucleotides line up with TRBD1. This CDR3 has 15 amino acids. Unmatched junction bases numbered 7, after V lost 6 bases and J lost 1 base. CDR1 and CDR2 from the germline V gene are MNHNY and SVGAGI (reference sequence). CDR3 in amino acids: CASRKDRGPNTEAFF. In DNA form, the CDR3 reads TGTGCCAGCAGGAAAGACAGGGGACCGAACACTGAAGCTTTCTTT.

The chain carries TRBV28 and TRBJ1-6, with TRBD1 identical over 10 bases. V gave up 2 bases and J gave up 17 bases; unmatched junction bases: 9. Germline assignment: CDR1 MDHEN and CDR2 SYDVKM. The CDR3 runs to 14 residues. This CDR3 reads CASSLLRGQGLIHF. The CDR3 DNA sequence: TGTGCCAGCAGTTTACTTAGGGGACAGGGGCTCATCCACTTT.

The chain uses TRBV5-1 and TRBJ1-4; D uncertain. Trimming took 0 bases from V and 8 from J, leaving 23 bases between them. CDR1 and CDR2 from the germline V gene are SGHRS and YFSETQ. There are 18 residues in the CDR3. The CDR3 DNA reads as TGCGCCAGCAGCTTGGCGGTTTTACGGGCAGACCGAGGGGAAAAACTGTTTTTT. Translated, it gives CASSLAVLRADRGEKLFF.

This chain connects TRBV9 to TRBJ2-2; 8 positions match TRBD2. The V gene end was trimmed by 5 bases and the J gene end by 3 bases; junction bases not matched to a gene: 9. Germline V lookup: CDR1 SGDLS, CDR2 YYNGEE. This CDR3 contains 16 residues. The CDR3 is CASSRQGTSHTGELFF. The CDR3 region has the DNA TGTGCCAGCAGTCGCCAGGGGACTAGTCACACCGGGGAGCTGTTTTTT.

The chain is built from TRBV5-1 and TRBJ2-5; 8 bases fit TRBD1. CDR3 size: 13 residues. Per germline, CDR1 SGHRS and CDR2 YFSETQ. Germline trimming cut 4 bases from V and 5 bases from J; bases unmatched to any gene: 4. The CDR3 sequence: CASSPGQDETQYF. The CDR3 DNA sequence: TGCGCCAGCAGCCCGGGACAGGATGAGACCCAGTACTTC.

This CDR3 is CASSLKGTSGRVDEQYF. CDR3 coding DNA: TGTGCCAGCAGCTTAAAGGGGACTAGCGGGAGGGTAGACGAGCAGTACTTC. The genes are TRBV11-2 and TRBJ2-7; 16 nucleotides align to TRBD2. This CDR3 contains 17 residues. Germline-derived CDR1 and CDR2 are SGHAT and FQNNGV. The V segment lost 2 bases and the J segment 5 bases; nucleotides outside the gene matches: 6.

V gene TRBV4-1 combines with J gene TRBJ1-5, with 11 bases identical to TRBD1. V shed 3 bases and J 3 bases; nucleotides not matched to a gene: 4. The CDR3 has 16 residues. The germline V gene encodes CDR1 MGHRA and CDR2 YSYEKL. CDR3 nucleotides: TGCGCCAGCAGCCAGGGAGGACAGGGGGCCAATCAGCCCCAGCATTTT. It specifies CASSQGGQGANQPQHF.

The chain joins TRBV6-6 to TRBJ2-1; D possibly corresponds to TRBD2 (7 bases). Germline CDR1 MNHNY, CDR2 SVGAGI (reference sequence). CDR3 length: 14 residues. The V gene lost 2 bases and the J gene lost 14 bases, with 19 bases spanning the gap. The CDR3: CASSYGGGAEEKFF. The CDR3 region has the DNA TGTGCCAGCAGTTACGGAGGGGGGGCCGAAGAAAAGTTCTTC.

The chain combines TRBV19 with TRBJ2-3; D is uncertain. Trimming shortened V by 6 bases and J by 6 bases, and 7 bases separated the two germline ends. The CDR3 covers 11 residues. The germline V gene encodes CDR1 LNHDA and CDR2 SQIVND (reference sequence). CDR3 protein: CASSHWDTQYF. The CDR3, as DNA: TGTGCCAGTAGCCACTGGGATACGCAGTATTTT.

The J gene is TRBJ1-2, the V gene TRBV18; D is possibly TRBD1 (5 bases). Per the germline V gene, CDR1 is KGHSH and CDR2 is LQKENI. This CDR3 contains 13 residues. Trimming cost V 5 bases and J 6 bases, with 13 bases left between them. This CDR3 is CASSTGTVDGYTF. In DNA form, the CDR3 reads TGTGCCAGCTCAACCGGGACCGTTGATGGCTACACCTTC.

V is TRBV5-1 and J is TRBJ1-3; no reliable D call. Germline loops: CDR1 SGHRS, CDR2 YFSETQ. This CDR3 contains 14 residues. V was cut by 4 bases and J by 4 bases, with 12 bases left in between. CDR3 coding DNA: TGCGCCAGCAGCCCGGATCTTCCCGGAAACACCATATATTTT. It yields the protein CASSPDLPGNTIYF.

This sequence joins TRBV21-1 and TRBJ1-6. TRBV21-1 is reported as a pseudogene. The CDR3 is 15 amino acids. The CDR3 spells CASSKVRTVESPLHF. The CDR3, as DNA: TGTGCCAGCAGCAAAGTACGTACAGTGGAGTCACCCCTCCACTTT.

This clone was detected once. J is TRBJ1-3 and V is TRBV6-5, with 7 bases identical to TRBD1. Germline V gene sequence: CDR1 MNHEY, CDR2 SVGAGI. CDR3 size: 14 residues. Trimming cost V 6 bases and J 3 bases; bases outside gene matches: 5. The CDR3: CASSSQGSGNTIYF. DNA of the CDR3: TGTGCCAGCAGCTCACAGGGGAGTGGAAACACCATATATTTT.

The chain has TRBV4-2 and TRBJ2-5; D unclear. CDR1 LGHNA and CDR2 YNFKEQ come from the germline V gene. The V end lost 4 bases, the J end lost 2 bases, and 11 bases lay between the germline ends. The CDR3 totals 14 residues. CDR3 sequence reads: CASSRPGQQETQYF. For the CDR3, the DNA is TGTGCCAGCAGCCGACCTGGGCAGCAAGAGACCCAGTACTTC.

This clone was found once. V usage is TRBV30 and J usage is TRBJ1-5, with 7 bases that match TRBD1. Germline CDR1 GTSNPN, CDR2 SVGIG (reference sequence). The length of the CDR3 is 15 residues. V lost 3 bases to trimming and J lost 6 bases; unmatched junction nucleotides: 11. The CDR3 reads CAWSVGGQVLQPQHF. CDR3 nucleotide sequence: TGTGCCTGGAGCGTCGGCGGACAGGTCCTTCAGCCCCAGCATTTT.